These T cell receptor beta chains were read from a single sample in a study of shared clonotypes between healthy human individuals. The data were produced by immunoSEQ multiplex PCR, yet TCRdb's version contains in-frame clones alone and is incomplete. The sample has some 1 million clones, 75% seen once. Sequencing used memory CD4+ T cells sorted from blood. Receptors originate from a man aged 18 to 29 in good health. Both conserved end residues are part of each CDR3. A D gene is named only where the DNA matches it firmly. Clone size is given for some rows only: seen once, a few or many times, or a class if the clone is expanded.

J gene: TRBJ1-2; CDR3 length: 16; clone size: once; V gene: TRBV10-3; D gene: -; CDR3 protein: CAISERPGARGYGYTF; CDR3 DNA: TGTGCCATCAGTGAAAGGCCCGGGGCGCGAGGCTATGGCTACACCTTC
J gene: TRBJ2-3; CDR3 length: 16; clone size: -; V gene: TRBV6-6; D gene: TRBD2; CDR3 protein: CASNDLRGTRADTQYF; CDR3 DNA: TGTGCCAGCAACGACTTAAGGGGGACTAGGGCAGATACGCAGTATTTT
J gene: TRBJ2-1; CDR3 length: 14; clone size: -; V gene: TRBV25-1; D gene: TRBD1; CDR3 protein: CASSGKGRGTGLFF; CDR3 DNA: TGTGCCAGCAGTGGGAAGGGTCGGGGGACAGGGTTGTTCTTC
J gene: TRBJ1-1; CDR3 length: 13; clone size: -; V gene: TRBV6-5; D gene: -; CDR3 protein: CASRWTVNTEAFF; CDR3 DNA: TGTGCCAGCAGATGGACAGTGAACACTGAAGCTTTCTTT
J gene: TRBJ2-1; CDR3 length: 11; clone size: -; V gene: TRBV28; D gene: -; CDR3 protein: CASSKYNEQFF; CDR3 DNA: TGTGCCAGCAGTAAGTACAATGAGCAGTTCTTC
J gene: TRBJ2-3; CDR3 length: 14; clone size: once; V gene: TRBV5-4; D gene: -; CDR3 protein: CASSLAATTDTQYF; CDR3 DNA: TGTGCCAGCAGCTTGGCGGCTACCACAGATACGCAGTATTTT
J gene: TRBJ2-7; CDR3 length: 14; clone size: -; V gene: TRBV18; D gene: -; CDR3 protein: CASSRWDILYEQYF; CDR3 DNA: TGTGCCAGCTCACGTTGGGACATTCTCTACGAGCAGTACTTC
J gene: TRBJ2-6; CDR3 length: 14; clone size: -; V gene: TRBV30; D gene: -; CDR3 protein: CAWTPTSLANVLTF; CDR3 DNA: TGTGCCTGGACCCCCACAAGTTTGGCCAACGTCCTGACTTTC
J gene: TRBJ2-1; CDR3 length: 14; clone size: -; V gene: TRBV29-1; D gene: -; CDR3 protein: CSLRDPSQGNEQFF; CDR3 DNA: TGCAGCTTGAGGGACCCATCTCAGGGCAATGAGCAGTTCTTC
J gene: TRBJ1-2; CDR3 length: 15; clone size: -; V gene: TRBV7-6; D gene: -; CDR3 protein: CASSPRAGANYGYTF; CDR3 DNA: TGTGCCAGCAGCCCCCGGGCAGGGGCTAACTATGGCTACACCTTC
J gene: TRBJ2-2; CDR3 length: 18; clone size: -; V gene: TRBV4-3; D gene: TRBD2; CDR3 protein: CASSQSTPGTSRTGELFF; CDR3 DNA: TGCGCCAGCAGCCAATCCACACCGGGGACTAGTAGAACCGGGGAGCTGTTTTTT
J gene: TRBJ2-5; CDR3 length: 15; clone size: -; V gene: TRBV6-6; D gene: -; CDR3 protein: CASSYSSGVQETQYF; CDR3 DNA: TGTGCCAGCAGTTACTCGAGTGGGGTCCAAGAGACCCAGTACTTC
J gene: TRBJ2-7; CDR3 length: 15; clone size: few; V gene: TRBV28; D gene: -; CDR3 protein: CASSPERGSNYEQYF; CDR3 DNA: TGTGCCAGCAGTCCGGAAAGGGGGTCCAACTACGAGCAGTACTTC
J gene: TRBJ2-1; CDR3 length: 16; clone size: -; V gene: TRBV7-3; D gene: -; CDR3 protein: CASSKTGPFSYNEQFF; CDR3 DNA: TGTGCCAGCAGCAAAACAGGGCCTTTCTCCTACAATGAGCAGTTCTTC
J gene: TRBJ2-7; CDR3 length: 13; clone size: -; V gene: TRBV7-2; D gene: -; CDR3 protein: CASSFGGHYEQYF; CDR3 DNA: TGTGCCAGCAGCTTCGGGGGGCACTACGAGCAGTACTTC
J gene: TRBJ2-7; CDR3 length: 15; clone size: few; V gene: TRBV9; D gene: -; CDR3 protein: CASSPGRGAEYEQYF; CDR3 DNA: TGTGCCAGCAGCCCTGGAAGGGGGGCTGAGTACGAGCAGTACTTC
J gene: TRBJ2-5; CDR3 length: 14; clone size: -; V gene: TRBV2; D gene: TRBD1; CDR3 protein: CASRKTGPQETQYF; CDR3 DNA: TGTGCCAGCAGGAAGACAGGGCCGCAAGAGACCCAGTACTTC
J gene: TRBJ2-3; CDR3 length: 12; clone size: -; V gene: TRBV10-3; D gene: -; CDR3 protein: CAISVGGDTQYF; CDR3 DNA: TGTGCCATCAGCGTAGGGGGAGATACGCAGTATTTT
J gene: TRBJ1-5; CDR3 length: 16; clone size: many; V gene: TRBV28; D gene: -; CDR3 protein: CASSPSTGSRSQPQHF; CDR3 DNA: TGTGCCAGCAGTCCGTCGACGGGGAGTCGGAGTCAGCCCCAGCATTTT
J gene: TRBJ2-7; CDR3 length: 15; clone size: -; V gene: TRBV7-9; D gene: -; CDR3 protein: CASSLGWDPSYEQYF; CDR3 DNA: TGTGCCAGCAGCTTAGGTTGGGACCCCTCCTACGAGCAGTACTTC
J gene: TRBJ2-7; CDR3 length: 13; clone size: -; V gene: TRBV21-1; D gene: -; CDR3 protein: CARPPRGKYEQYF; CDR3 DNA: TGTGCCAGGCCTCCGAGGGGCAAGTACGAGCAGTACTTC
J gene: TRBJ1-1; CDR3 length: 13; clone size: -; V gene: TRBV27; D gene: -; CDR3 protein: CASSSYRAGEAFF; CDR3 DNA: TGTGCCAGCAGTTCGTACCGAGCGGGAGAAGCTTTCTTT
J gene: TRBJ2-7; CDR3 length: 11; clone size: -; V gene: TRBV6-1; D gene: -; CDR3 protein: CATSRLDEQYF; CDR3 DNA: TGTGCCACCTCCAGACTTGACGAGCAGTACTTC
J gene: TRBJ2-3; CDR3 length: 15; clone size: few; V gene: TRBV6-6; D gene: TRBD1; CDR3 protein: CASSSGQGFADTQYF; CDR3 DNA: TGTGCCAGCAGTTCGGGACAGGGGTTCGCAGATACGCAGTATTTT
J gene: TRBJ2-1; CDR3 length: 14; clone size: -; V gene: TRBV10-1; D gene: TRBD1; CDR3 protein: CASSPQGASNEQFF; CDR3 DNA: TGCGCCAGCAGTCCACAGGGGGCCAGCAATGAGCAGTTCTTC
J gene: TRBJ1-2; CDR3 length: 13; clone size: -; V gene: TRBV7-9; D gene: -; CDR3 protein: CASRSGDRYGYTF; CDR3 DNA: TGTGCCAGCAGGTCCGGGGACCGCTATGGCTACACCTTC
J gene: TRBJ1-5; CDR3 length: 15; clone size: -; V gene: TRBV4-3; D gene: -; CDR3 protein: CASSQDGNGGQPQHF; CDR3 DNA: TGCGCCAGCAGCCAAGATGGAAACGGAGGACAGCCCCAGCATTTT